The 18 T cell receptor beta chains reported below all come from one sample, sequenced in a study of regulatory T cells in long-lasting Graves disease. In building TCR beta libraries, iRepertoire HTBI primers were used together with Arm-PCR of CDR3 regions. TCRdb itself ran the multiplex PCR reads through MiXCR, one entry per CDR3 protein. The data contain about 660,000 distinct CDR3 sequences, around 30% of them seen just once; the ten biggest clones take up about two fifths. Time point here: persistent/refractory GD, antithyroid drugs over 5 years with positive TRAb. From RNA extracted from PBMCs, the TCR library was made. Sequencing was performed on peripheral blood mononuclear cells (PBMCs), taken when the disease was refractory, from a patient treated with antithyroid drugs. The receptors stem from a female donor with Graves disease.

This clonotype was detected a few times. This chain joins TRBV12-3 or TRBV12-4 and TRBJ1-2, with unresolved D. V was cut by 2 bases and J by 5 bases, with 12 bases left in between. CDR3 length: 14 residues. The CDR3 DNA is TGTGCCAGCAGTTTAATGGGCGGAATTTATGGCTACACCTTC. Translation gives CASSLMGGIYGYTF.

J is TRBJ2-2 and V is TRBV6-2 or TRBV6-3; either TRBD1 or TRBD2 may fit D (5 bases each). The germline V and J ends were trimmed by 5 bases and 6 bases, with 22 bases remaining between them. The CDR3 contains 17 residues. Germline-derived CDR1 and CDR2 are MNHEY and SVGEGT. The CDR3 spells CASSLDRTRGWPGELFF. In DNA form, the CDR3 reads TGTGCCAGCAGTCTAGATCGAACGAGGGGCTGGCCCGGGGAGCTGTTTTTT.

This clonotype has just a few counts. This chain links TRBV6-1 with TRBJ1-1; D is uncertain. From germline, CDR1 is MNHNS and CDR2 SASEGT. V was trimmed by 4 bases and J by 0 bases, leaving 9 bases between them. The length of the CDR3 is 14 residues. This chain's CDR3 is CASSASGMNTEAFF. Here the CDR3 DNA reads TGTGCCAGCAGTGCATCCGGCATGAACACTGAAGCTTTCTTT.

There are a few counts of this clonotype. The V and J genes are TRBV3-1 and TRBJ2-7, with 7 bases lining up with TRBD2. Germline CDR1 is LGHDT and CDR2 is YNNKEL (reference sequence). The CDR3 sequence is 16 residues long. V shed 1 base, J shed 2 bases, and the junction held 8 bases outside the gene matches. The CDR3 nucleotides read TGTGCCAGCAGCCAAGTGGGGGAGGGCCCCACCTACGAGCAGTACTTC. Translated: CASSQVGEGPTYEQYF.

This clonotype was seen repeatedly, ten times or more. V gene TRBV6-1 combines with J gene TRBJ1-1; no firm D call. Trimming took off 7 bases at V and 4 bases at J, with 10 bases between the two ends. The germline gives CDR1 MNHNS, CDR2 SASEGT. The CDR3 is 12 residues long. DNA of the CDR3: TGTGCCAGCACGCTATTCAGCACTGAAGCTTTCTTT. Translation gives CASTLFSTEAFF.

V and J are TRBV6-5 and TRBJ1-4; 8 bases map to TRBD1. Trimming took 4 bases from V and 8 from J; bases not matched to a gene: 12. The CDR3 runs 16 residues. The germline V gene has CDR1 MNHEY and CDR2 SVGAGI. CDR3 coding DNA: TGTGCCAGCAGTTTAGACTCGACAGGGGTGGGCGAAAAACTGTTTTTT. Amino acid sequence: CASSLDSTGVGEKLFF.

This clonotype was seen ten or more times. The rearrangement links TRBV28 to TRBJ1-1; D not resolved. The ends were cut back, 7 bases at V and 3 bases at J, with 18 bases in the middle. The CDR3 totals 15 residues. Germline V gene sequence: CDR1 MDHEN, CDR2 SYDVKM. In DNA form, the CDR3 reads TGTGCCAGCATCGGGCAGCCTCAGAGGGACACTGAAGCTTTCTTT. Its translation: CASIGQPQRDTEAFF.

The CDR3 DNA reads TGTGCCAGCAGTTTGAAGGGTCCTGAAGCTTTCTTT. It yields the protein CASSLKGPEAFF. V usage is TRBV12-3 or TRBV12-4 and J usage is TRBJ1-1; no firm D call. This CDR3 comprises 12 residues. Between the trimmed V and J ends, which lost 3 bases and 6 bases, there was a span of 8 bases.

About this clonotype: The junction departs from the called germline gene at one end, perhaps through a read error. This chain links TRBV11-2 with TRBJ2-7; possible D gene TRBD1, 5 bases. This CDR3 has 15 residues. Germline V gives CDR1 SGHAT, CDR2 FQNNGV. CDR3: CASGLGAALSYEQYF. In DNA, the CDR3 is TGTGCCAGCGGCTTAGGGGCAGCCCTCTCCTACGAGCAGTACTTC.

This clonotype has more than one count but fewer than ten. This chain links TRBV6-1 with TRBJ1-1; TRBD1 is a possible D gene (5 bases). The V end lost 8 bases, the J end lost 2 bases, and 12 bases lay between the germline ends. The CDR3 contains 13 residues. Germline loops: CDR1 MNHNS, CDR2 SASEGT. This CDR3 is CASLGGENTEAFF. The CDR3 DNA reads TGTGCCAGCCTCGGAGGGGAAAACACTGAAGCTTTCTTT.

The chain carries TRBV7-3 and TRBJ1-1; perhaps TRBD1 as D (5 bases). CDR1 SGHTA and CDR2 FQGTGA come from the germline V gene. The CDR3 contains 15 residues. Deletions cut 9 bases from V and 5 bases from J, with 22 bases between. The CDR3 coding sequence is TGTGCCAGTAGAATATCGATGGGGGAGTGGACTGAAGCTTTCTTT. Its translation: CASRISMGEWTEAFF.

The rearrangement joins TRBV5-1 to TRBJ1-1; a possible D gene is TRBD1 (6 bases). The V gene lost 4 bases and the J gene lost 5 bases, with 18 bases spanning the gap. Germline V gene data show CDR1 as SGHRS and CDR2 as YFSETQ. CDR3 size: 15 residues. The CDR3 loop is CASSRGGGSPTEAFF. The CDR3 nucleotides are TGCGCCAGCAGCAGGGGCGGGGGCAGCCCAACTGAAGCTTTCTTT.

V and J are TRBV27 and TRBJ1-4; maybe TRBD1 (6 bases). V lost 5 bases to trimming and J lost 8 bases, with 12 bases between them. Germline V CDR1 and CDR2: MNHEY, SMNVEV (reference sequence). The CDR3 totals 13 residues. CDR3 in amino acids: CASSMGHREKLFF. Written as DNA, the CDR3 is TGTGCCAGCAGTATGGGACACCGAGAAAAACTGTTTTTT.

V usage is TRBV25-1 and J usage is TRBJ2-5, with D tentatively TRBD1 or TRBD2 (5 bases each). The CDR3 contains 16 residues. The V end was cut by 3 bases, the J end by 0 bases, with 14 bases between. Germline V gives CDR1 MGHDK, CDR2 SYGVNS. For the CDR3, the DNA is TGTGCCAGCAGTGACACTAGGGGCCAGTACCAAGAGACCCAGTACTTC. Translation: CASSDTRGQYQETQYF.

This clonotype was observed many times. This chain links TRBV28 with TRBJ1-2; no reliable D call. The CDR3 runs 11 residues. V lost 3 bases, J lost 1 base, and 0 bases lay in between. Germline V CDR1 and CDR2: MDHEN, SYDVKM. As DNA, the CDR3 is TGTGCCAGCAGTTTTAACTATGGCTACACCTTC. Translation gives CASSFNYGYTF.

V and J are TRBV20-1 and TRBJ1-6; no definite D call. Trimming pared 0 bases from V and 5 bases from J, leaving 8 bases between. Germline V gives CDR1 DFQATT, CDR2 SNEGSKA (reference sequence). This CDR3 is built from 14 residues. The CDR3 DNA sequence: TGCAGTGCTAGAGATCACGGGGATAATTCACCCCTCCACTTT. This encodes CSARDHGDNSPLHF.

In this sample, this clonotype turned up many times. The rearrangement uses TRBV6-1 and TRBJ1-2; D perhaps matches TRBD1 (6 bases). CDR1 is MNHNS and CDR2 is SASEGT in the germline V gene. This CDR3 region has 14 residues. V lost 3 bases to trimming and J lost 7 bases, with 15 bases between them. The DNA of the CDR3 is TGTGCCAGCAGTGATCCAGAGGGGGGTCGTGGCTACACCTTC. Translating gives CASSDPEGGRGYTF.

V gene TRBV19 combines with J gene TRBJ1-1; tentatively, D is TRBD1 (5 bases). Trimming removed 7 bases at V and 0 bases at J, with 15 bases between. The germline gives CDR1 LNHDA, CDR2 SQIVND (reference sequence). This CDR3 is 15 amino acids long. CDR3: CASTPSPGVNTEAFF. The CDR3 coding sequence is TGTGCCAGTACCCCTTCCCCGGGGGTGAACACTGAAGCTTTCTTT.